The entry below gives a single TCR beta chain sequence along with its context. Original processing notes: Estimated nucleated cell counts came from reference gene primer amplification. Some clones are missing from TCRdb's copy, which holds only in-frame ones; the method was immunoSEQ multiplex PCR. V, J and clone size reflect that table, while D and trimming were determined from the DNA. The sample yields approximately 120,000 clones, about four fifths seen once. This sample is drawn from a study of blood T cell repertoires in COVID-19. Trimming removed 6 bases from V and 3 bases from J; junction bases left unmatched: 7. In germline, CDR1 is MDHEN, CDR2 SYDVKM. This CDR3 contains 15 residues.

The sequence was collected from a man aged 55 to 69 with acute or convalescent COVID-19. The genes are TRBV28 and TRBJ2-2; the match to TRBD1 covers 7 bases. Specimen: peripheral blood. CDR3 nucleotide sequence: TGTGCCAGCAGGACAGGGCGACGGGACACCGGGGAGCTGTTTTTT. It encodes CASRTGRRDTGELFF.